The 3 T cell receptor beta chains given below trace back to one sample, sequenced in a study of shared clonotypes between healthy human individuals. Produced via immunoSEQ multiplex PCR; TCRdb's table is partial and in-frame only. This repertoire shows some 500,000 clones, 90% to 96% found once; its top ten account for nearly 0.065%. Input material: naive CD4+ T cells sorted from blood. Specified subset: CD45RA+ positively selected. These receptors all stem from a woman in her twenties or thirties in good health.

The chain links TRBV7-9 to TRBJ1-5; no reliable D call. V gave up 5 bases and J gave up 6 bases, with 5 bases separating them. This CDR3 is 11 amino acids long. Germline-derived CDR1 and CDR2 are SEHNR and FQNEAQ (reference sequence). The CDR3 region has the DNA TGTGCCAGCAGCGACGGTCAGCCCCAGCATTTT. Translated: CASSDGQPQHF.

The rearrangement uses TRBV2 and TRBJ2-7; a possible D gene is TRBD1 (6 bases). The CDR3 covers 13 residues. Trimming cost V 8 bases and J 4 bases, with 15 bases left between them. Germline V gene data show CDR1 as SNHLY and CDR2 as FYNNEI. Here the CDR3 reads CASDVGGRYEQYF. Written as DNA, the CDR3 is TGTGCCAGCGATGTAGGGGGTCGGTACGAGCAGTACTTC.

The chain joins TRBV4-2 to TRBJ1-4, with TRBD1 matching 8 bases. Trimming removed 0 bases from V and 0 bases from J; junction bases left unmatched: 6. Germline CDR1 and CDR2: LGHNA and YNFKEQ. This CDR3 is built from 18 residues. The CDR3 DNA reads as TGTGCCAGCAGCCAAGATCGAGGACAGGGCGCAACTAATGAAAAACTGTTTTTT. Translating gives CASSQDRGQGATNEKLFF.